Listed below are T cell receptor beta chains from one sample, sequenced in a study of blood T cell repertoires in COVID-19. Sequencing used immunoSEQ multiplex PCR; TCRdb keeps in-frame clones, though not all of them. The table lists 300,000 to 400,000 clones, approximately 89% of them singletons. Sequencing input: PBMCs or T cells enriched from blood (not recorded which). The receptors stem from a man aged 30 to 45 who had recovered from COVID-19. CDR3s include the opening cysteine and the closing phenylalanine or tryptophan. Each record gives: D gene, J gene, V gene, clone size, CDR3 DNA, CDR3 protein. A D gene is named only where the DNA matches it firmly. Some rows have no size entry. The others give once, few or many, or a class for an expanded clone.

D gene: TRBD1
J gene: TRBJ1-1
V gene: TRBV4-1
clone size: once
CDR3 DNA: TGCGCCAGCAGCCACTACACAGGGGGCTGGGGCACTGAAGCTTTCTTT
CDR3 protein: CASSHYTGGWGTEAFF

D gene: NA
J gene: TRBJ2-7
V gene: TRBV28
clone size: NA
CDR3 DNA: TGTGCCAGCTCTCTGGGGGGGGCGCGGGGTCCCTACGAGCAGTACTTC
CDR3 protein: CASSLGGARGPYEQYF

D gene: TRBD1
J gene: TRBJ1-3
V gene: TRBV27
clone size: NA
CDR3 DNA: TGTGCCAGCAGTCCGGGGACAGTTTCGACGGGAAACACCATATATTTT
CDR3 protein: CASSPGTVSTGNTIYF

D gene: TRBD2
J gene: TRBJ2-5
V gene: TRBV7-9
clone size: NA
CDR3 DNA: TGTGCCAGCAGCTTCCCCGGCGGGGGGGGGCAAGAGACCCAGTACTTC
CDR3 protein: CASSFPGGGGQETQYF

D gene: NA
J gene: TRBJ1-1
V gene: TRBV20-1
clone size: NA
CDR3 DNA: TGCAGTGCTACCCTCGGGACAGAAGCTTTCTTT
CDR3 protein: CSATLGTEAFF

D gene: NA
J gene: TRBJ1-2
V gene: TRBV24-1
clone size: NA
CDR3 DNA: TGTGCCACCAGTGATCCGGGACTAGTCGATGGCTACACCTTC
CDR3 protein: CATSDPGLVDGYTF

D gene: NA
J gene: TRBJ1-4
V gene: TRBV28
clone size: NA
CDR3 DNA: TGTGCCAGCAGTTTACCGGAGCATCCAAATGAAAAACTGTTTTTT
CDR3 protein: CASSLPEHPNEKLFF

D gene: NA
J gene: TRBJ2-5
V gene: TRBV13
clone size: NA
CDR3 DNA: TGTGCCAGCAGCTTAGCGGGGGATGAGACCCAGTACTTC
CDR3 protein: CASSLAGDETQYF

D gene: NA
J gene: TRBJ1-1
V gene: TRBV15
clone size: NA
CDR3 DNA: TGTGCCACCAGCTTTCTGGGTTCGGGCACTGAAGCTTTCTTT
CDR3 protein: CATSFLGSGTEAFF

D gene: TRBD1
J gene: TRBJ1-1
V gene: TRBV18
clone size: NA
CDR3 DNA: TGTGCCAGCTCACCAGAGACAGGGGACACTGAAGCTTTCTTT
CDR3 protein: CASSPETGDTEAFF

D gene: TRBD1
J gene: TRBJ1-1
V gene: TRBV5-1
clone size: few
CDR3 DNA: TGCGCCAGCAGCTTGGCGGGCAGGGGGGTTGCCACTGAAGCTTTCTTT
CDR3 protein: CASSLAGRGVATEAFF

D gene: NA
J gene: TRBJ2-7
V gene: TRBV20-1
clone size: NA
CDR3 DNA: TGCAGTGCTAGTGGCCAGGCGGGATCCTACGAGCAGTACTTC
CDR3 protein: CSASGQAGSYEQYF

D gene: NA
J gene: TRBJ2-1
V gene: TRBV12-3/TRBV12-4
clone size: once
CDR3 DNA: TGTGCCAGCAGTTTAACTAAATACAATGAGCAGTTCTTC
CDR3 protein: CASSLTKYNEQFF

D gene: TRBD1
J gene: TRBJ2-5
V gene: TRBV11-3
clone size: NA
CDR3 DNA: TGTGCCAGCAGCGGGGACAGGGGAGAGACCCAGTACTTC
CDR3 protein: CASSGDRGETQYF

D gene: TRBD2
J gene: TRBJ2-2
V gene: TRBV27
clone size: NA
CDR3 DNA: TGTGCCAGCAGTTTATCCCATAGACTAGCAAGGTTAACCGGGGAGCTGTTTTTT
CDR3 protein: CASSLSHRLARLTGELFF

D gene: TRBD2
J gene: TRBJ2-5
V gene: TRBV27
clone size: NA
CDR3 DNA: TGTGCCAGCGCGGGACTAAGAGGGGAAGAGACCCAGTACTTC
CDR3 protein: CASAGLRGEETQYF

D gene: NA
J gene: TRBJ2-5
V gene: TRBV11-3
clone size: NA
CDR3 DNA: TGTGCCAGCAGCTTAGATCAGGGGCTAGTGGGGGCTCGTGGGGAGACCCAGTACTTC
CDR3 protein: CASSLDQGLVGARGETQYF

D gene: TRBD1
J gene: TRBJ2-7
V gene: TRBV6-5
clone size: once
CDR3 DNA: TGTGCCAGCCGATTAGACAGGGTTTTCTACGAGCAGTACTTC
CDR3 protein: CASRLDRVFYEQYF

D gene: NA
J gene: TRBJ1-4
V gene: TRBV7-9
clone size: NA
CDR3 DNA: TGTGCCAGCAGCCCCGGGTCTTTTGGGACTAATGAAAAACTGTTTTTT
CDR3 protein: CASSPGSFGTNEKLFF

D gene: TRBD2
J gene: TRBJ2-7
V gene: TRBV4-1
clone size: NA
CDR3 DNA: TGCGCCAGCAGCCAAGATGACCTACTAGCGGGGGAGCCCTACGAGCAGTACTTC
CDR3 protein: CASSQDDLLAGEPYEQYF

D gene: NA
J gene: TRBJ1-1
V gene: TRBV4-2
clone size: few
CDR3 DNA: TGTGCCAGCAGCCAACCCATTAGGGCCCAGGGGAACACTGAAGCTTTCTTT
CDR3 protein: CASSQPIRAQGNTEAFF

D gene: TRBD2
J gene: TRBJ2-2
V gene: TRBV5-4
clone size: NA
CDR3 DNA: TGTGCCAGTCTCTTGACTAGCGGGTCGAACACCGGGGAGCTGTTTTTT
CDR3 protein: CASLLTSGSNTGELFF

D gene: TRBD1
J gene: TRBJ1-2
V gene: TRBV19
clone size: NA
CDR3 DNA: TGTGCCAGTAGAAGGGACAGGGCCTATGGCTACACCTTC
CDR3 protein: CASRRDRAYGYTF

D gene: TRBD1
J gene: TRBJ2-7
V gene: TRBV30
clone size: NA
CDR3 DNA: TGTGCCTGGAGTGTCCCGGACAGGGATAACTACGAGCAGTACTTC
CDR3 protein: CAWSVPDRDNYEQYF

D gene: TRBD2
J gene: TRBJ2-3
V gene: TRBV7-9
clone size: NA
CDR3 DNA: TGTGCCAGCAGACTCGTAGCGGGGGGTACAGATACGCAGTATTTT
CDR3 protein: CASRLVAGGTDTQYF

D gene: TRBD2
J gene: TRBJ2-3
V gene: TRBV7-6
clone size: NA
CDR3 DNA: TGTGCCAGCAGCCGAGGAGTGCCTAGCGGGAGCACAGATACGCAGTATTTT
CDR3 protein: CASSRGVPSGSTDTQYF

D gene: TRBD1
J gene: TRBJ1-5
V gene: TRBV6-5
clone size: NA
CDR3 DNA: TGTGCCAGCGACAGGGACCGCAATCAGCCCCAGCATTTT
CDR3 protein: CASDRDRNQPQHF

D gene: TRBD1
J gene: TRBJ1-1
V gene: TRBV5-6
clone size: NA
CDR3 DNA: TGTGCCAGCAGCTTGGCTTTTAACAGGGGGGGATACACTGAAGCTTTCTTT
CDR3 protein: CASSLAFNRGGYTEAFF

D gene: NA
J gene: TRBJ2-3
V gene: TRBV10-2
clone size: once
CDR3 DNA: TGCGCCAGCAGTGAACAGGCAGACACAGATACGCAGTATTTT
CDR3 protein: CASSEQADTDTQYF

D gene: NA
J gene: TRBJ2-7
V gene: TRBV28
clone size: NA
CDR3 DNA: TGTGCCAGCAGTTGGGGTTCAACAGGGATCTACGAGCAGTACTTC
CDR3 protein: CASSWGSTGIYEQYF

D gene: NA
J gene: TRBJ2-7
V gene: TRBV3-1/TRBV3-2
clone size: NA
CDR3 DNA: TGTGCCAGCAGCCAAGACCGGAGCCGCTCCTACGAGCAGTACTTC
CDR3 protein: CASSQDRSRSYEQYF

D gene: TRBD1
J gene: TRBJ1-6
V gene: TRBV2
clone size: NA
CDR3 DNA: TGTGCCAGCAGTCTCACAGGGGGCGCGTATAATTCACCCCTCCACTTT
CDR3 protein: CASSLTGGAYNSPLHF

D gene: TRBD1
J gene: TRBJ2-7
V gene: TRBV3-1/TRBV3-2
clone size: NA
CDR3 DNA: TGTGCCAGCAGCCTCGGGACAGGGGGTTGGTACGAGCAGTACTTC
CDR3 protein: CASSLGTGGWYEQYF

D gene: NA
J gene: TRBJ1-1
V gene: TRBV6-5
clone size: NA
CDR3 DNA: TGTGCCAGCAACTCCGTTAGGGGTTCTGAAGCTTTCTTT
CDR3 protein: CASNSVRGSEAFF

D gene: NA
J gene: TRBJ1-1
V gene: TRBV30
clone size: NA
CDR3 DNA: TGTGCCCGGACCCGGACAGAGAACACTGAAGCTTTCTTT
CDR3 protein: CARTRTENTEAFF

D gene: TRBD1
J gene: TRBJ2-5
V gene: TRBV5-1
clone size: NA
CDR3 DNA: TGCGCCAGCAGCTTAGCCGGGACAGGGGAAGAGACCCAGTACTTC
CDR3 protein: CASSLAGTGEETQYF

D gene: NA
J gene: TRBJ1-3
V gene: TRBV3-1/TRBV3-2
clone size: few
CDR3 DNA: TGTGCCAGCAGCCAAGAGGGAAAGCTCAGGGTATTTGGAAACACCATATATTTT
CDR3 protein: CASSQEGKLRVFGNTIYF

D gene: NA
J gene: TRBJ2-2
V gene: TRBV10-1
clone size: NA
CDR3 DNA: TGCGCCAGCAGTGAGTCGGTGGAGACAGCGCTGTTTTTT
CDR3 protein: CASSESVETALFF

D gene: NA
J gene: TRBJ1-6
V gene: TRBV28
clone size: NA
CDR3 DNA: TGTGCCAGCAGTACAGGGATCTCCTATAATTCACCCCTCCACTTT
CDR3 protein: CASSTGISYNSPLHF

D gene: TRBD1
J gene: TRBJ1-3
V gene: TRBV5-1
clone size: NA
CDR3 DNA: TGCGCCAGCAGCTCAACCGGGACAGATGGAAACACCATATATTTT
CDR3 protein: CASSSTGTDGNTIYF

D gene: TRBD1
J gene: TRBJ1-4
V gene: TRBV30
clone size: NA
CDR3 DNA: TGTGCCTGGAGCCGAGGGGGACAGGGGGATGAAAAACTGTTTTTT
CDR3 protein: CAWSRGGQGDEKLFF

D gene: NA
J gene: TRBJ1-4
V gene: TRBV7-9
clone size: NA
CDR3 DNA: TGTGCCAGCAGCCACTACAGGGTTACTAATGAAAAACTGTTTTTT
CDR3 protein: CASSHYRVTNEKLFF